The 14 T cell receptor beta chains given below trace back to one sample, sequenced in a study of T cell repertoires in cytomegalovirus infection (dated 2019 in TCRdb). The sample's treatment or condition label, decoded: in vitro stimulation with specific CMV peptide epitopes to enrich CMV-specific T cells. No cognate antigen is known for these TCRs. Sequencing took place on an Illumina HiSeq 1500. The public reads were reprocessed in TCRdb via fastp at Q25 and MiXCR, keeping in-frame beta chains. Rows merge per CDR3 protein into single entries with the most common DNA and genes. The sample table lists about 700,000 distinct CDR3 sequences, roughly a third of them with a count of one. Around a sixth of the sample rests with the top ten. The sample consisted of cultured PBMCs, taken from culture after CMV antigen stimulation. Receptor source: a human donor in good health (CMV status not recorded). Some clones in this sample may be carry-over from other donors' samples.

In this sample, this clonotype turned up a few times. This sequence joins TRBV30 and TRBJ2-1; no reliable D call. CDR3 length: 12 residues. V was clipped by 0 bases and J by 9 bases, with 9 bases between them. Germline V gives CDR1 GTSNPN, CDR2 SVGIG (reference sequence). CDR3 bases: TGTGCCTGGAGTGTGGGGTGGGCTGAGCAGTTCTTC. Protein sequence: CAWSVGWAEQFF. Variable domain in full (rest from reference TRBV30 and TRBJ2-1): SQTIHQWPATLVQPVGSPLSLECTVEGTSNPNLYWYRQAAGRGLQLLFYSVGIGQISSEVPQNLSASRPQDRQFILSSKKLLLSDSGFYLCAWSVGWAEQFFGPGTRLTVL.

The rearrangement uses TRBV20-1 and TRBJ2-4; D possibly corresponds to TRBD2 (6 bases). The length of the CDR3 is 17 residues. Deletions cut 2 bases from V and 3 bases from J, with 20 bases between. Germline V CDR1 and CDR2: DFQATT, SNEGSKA (reference sequence). The CDR3 here is CSARPFGTTGGKNIQYF. The DNA for the CDR3 is TGCAGTGCTAGACCGTTTGGGACCACCGGGGGCAAAAACATTCAGTACTTC.

The gene calls are TRBV7-9 and TRBJ2-7, with TRBD1 identical over 7 bases. Germline-derived CDR1 and CDR2 are SEHNR and FQNEAQ (reference sequence). V was clipped by 5 bases and J by 4 bases; unmatched bases: 8. The CDR3 totals 14 residues. The CDR3 loop is CASSTGTEPYEQYF. CDR3 bases: TGTGCCAGCAGCACCGGGACAGAACCTTACGAGCAGTACTTC.

This clonotype is classed as medium-sized. The chain recombines TRBV28 with TRBJ2-3; D possibly corresponds to TRBD2 (7 bases). The CDR3 sequence is 17 residues long. Germline CDR1 and CDR2: MDHEN and SYDVKM. The V end lost 5 bases, the J end lost 0 bases, and 18 bases lay between the germline ends. This chain's CDR3 is CASSTPRGRGSTDTQYF. The CDR3 DNA is TGTGCCAGCAGTACACCTAGGGGGAGGGGGAGCACAGATACGCAGTATTTT.

This chain links TRBV27 with TRBJ1-1; 8 nucleotides line up with TRBD1. Per germline, CDR1 MNHEY and CDR2 SMNVEV (reference sequence). The CDR3 is made up of 15 amino acids. After removal of 5 bases from V and 1 base from J, the junction contained 6 bases not matched to a gene. The CDR3 DNA sequence: TGTGCCAGCAGTGCGAGACAGGGGTGGAACACTGAAGCTTTCTTT. Translation: CASSARQGWNTEAFF.

For this clonotype: A much larger clone differs from this one at a single base, so this may be a read error. The V and J genes are TRBV7-2 and TRBJ2-7; 7 bases are a match to TRBD1. Germline values: CDR1 SGHTA, CDR2 FQGNSA. The CDR3 runs 13 residues. The CDR3 bases are TGTGCCAGAAGCTTACGGACAGGTTACGAGCAGTACTTC. This encodes CARSLRTGYEQYF.

This clonotype has just a few counts. This chain connects TRBV19 to TRBJ2-1; the D is unclear. Trimming removed 1 base from V and 4 bases from J, with 17 bases in between. This CDR3 is 17 amino acids long. The V gene's germline CDR1 is LNHDA and CDR2 SQIVND (reference sequence). The CDR3 DNA follows: TGTGCCAGTAGTATAGCCCCTTTTCGGGCAGAGTACAATGAGCAGTTCTTC. Residues: CASSIAPFRAEYNEQFF.

The chain has TRBV19 and TRBJ2-3, with no clear D. V lost 2 bases, J lost 2 bases, and 17 bases lay in between. The CDR3 covers 17 residues. The germline gives CDR1 LNHDA, CDR2 SQIVND (reference sequence). The CDR3: CASSITPWVGNTDTQYF. The CDR3 DNA sequence: TGTGCCAGTAGTATAACCCCCTGGGTGGGGAACACAGATACGCAGTATTTT.

This clonotype was seen more than once but under ten times. The CDR3 nucleotides are TGTGCCAGCAGCCTACAGGGGGACTACAATGAGCAGTTCTTC. Its translation is CASSLQGDYNEQFF. V and J are TRBV5-4 and TRBJ2-1; 8 bases agree with TRBD1. The J segment lost 3 bases and the V segment lost 4 bases, leaving 3 bases of the junction unmatched. Germline V gives CDR1 SGHNT, CDR2 YYREEE (reference sequence). CDR3 length: 14 residues.

The chain recombines TRBV19 with TRBJ2-5, with TRBD2 matching over 7 bases. Per the germline V gene, CDR1 is LNHDA and CDR2 is SQIVND (reference sequence). The trim removed 10 bases at V and 8 bases at J, leaving 22 bases unmatched. The CDR3 has 16 residues. The CDR3 region has the DNA TGTGCCACCACGCCGGTGGGTGGCGCGGGGGTAGGCACCCAGTACTTC. This gives the protein CATTPVGGAGVGTQYF.

This clonotype turned up a few times. This chain uses TRBV25-1 with TRBJ2-4; a possible D gene is TRBD2 (6 bases). Germline V lookup: CDR1 MGHDK, CDR2 SYGVNS. There are 15 residues in the CDR3. V was clipped by 1 base and J by 3 bases, with 10 bases between them. CDR3 in amino acids: CASSEFSGDKNIQYF. The CDR3 DNA sequence: TGTGCCAGCAGTGAATTTTCGGGGGACAAAAACATTCAGTACTTC.

CDR3 in amino acids: CASSFDTTNMAQYF. CDR3 bases: TGTGCCAGCAGTTTCGACACGACCAACATGGCCCAGTACTTC. This rearrangement joins TRBV6-1 to TRBJ2-5, with D hard to call. The germline gives CDR1 MNHNS, CDR2 SASEGT. The CDR3 has 14 amino acids. The V gene lost 5 bases and the J gene lost 9 bases, with 19 bases spanning the gap.

The chain recombines TRBV27 with TRBJ2-1, with 11 nucleotides matching TRBD2. V shed 5 bases and J 5 bases; nucleotides not matched to a gene: 8. The germline V gene encodes CDR1 MNHEY and CDR2 SMNVEV (reference sequence). The CDR3 has 16 residues. The CDR3 spells CASSPISGRVNNEQFF. The CDR3 DNA follows: TGTGCCAGCAGTCCAATTAGCGGGAGGGTGAACAATGAGCAGTTCTTC.

This clonotype was seen only a few times. DNA for the CDR3: TGCAGTCTCGGAGGAGGGGAGGGATCCTACAATGAGCAGTTCTTC. Translated, it gives CSLGGGEGSYNEQFF. The chain carries TRBV20-1 and TRBJ2-1; the match to TRBD2 covers 7 bases. Germline assignment: CDR1 DFQATT and CDR2 SNEGSKA (reference sequence). J was trimmed by 1 base and V by 8 bases; bases with no gene match: 11. CDR3 length: 15 residues.